This T cell receptor (beta chain) was identified during a study of T-cell reconstitution after alpha-beta-depleted transplantation in children. Findings and limits, study-wide: Newly produced T cells mostly provided counts and TCRbeta diversity after one year, as hyperexpanded clones declined. From surviving recipient T cells and thymic progenitors came the high day-60 TCRbeta diversity observed in some patients. As was reported, about two months after transplant, alpha-beta T cells came from several hundred expanded graft clones.

About this clonotype itself: Its antigen is unidentified. Given a much more abundant clone one base away, this may be a read error.

The CDR3 consists of 13 residues. Between the trimmed V and J ends, which lost 3 bases and 6 bases, there was a span of 12 bases. CDR1 and CDR2 (germline): MGHRA, YSYEKL. Unique molecular identifiers tagged the TCRbeta library. TCRdb re-called the PCR reads through MiXCR, storing one row per CDR3 protein. The table records approximately 300,000 distinct CDR3 sequences, over 9.5% of them present only once. The rearrangement uses TRBV4-1 and TRBJ2-7; unclear D gene. This specimen consisted of PBMCs, obtained before TCRalphabeta/CD19-depleted stem cell transplant. This TCR came from a boy under two years old with acute myeloid leukemia, due to receive a stem cell transplant. The CDR3 loop reads CASSHGPGCEQYF. The CDR3, as DNA: TGCGCCAGCAGCCACGGACCGGGCTGCGAGCAGTACTTC.